This entry features one TCR beta chain sequence. The record originates from a study of blood T cells in healthy people across ages. A J-beta primer mix and a sample-barcoded 5' primer were used in a second PCR of about 6 to 12 cycles. TCRdb passed the 5' RACE reads through MiXCR, listing each CDR3 protein once. Here the sample spans hundreds of thousands of distinct CDR3 sequences, around 50% being singletons. Germline values: CDR1 SGHNT, CDR2 YYREEE (reference sequence). V lost 4 bases to trimming and J lost 2 bases; unmatched junction nucleotides: 4. The CDR3 length is 15 residues. This chain uses TRBV5-4 with TRBJ2-5, with 11 bases that match TRBD2. The source is a man aged 35-49 years in good health. Sequenced input: blood. CDR3 sequence reads: CASSRVAGGQETQYF. CDR3 bases: TGTGCCAGCAGCCGGGTAGCGGGGGGGCAAGAGACCCAGTACTTC.